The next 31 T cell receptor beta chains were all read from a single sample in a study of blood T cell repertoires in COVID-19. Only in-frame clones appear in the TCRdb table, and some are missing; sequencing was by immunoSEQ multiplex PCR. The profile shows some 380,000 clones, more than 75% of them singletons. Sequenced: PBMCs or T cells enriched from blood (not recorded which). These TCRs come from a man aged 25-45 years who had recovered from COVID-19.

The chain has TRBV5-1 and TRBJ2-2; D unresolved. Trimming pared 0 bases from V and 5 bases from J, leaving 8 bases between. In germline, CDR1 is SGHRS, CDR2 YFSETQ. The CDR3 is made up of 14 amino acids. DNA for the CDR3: TGCGCCAGCAGCTTGGACAGACCAACCGGGGAGCTGTTTTTT. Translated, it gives CASSLDRPTGELFF. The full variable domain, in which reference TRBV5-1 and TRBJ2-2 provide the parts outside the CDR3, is KAGVTQTPRYLIKTRGQQVTLSCSPISGHRSVSWYQQTPGQGLQFLFEYFSETQRNKGNFPGRFSGRQFSNSRSEMNVSTLELGDSALYLCASSLDRPTGELFFGEGSRLTVL.

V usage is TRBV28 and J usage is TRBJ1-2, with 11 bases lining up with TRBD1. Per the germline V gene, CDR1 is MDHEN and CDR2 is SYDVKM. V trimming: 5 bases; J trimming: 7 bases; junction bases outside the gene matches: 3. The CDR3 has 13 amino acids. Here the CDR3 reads CASSPGQGGGYTF. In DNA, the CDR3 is TGTGCCAGCAGTCCGGGACAGGGGGGTGGCTACACCTTC.

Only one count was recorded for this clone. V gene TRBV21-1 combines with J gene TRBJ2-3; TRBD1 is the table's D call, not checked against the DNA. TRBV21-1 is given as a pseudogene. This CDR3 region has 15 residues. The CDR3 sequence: CASSKAQKGADTQYF. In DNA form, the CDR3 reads TGTGCCAGCAGCAAAGCGCAAAAAGGGGCAGATACGCAGTATTTT.

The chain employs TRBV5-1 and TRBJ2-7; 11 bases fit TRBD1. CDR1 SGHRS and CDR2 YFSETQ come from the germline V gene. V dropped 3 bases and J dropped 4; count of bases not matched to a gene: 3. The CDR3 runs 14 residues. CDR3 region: CASSSGTGGYEQYF. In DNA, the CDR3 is TGCGCCAGCAGCTCCGGGACAGGGGGTTACGAGCAGTACTTC.

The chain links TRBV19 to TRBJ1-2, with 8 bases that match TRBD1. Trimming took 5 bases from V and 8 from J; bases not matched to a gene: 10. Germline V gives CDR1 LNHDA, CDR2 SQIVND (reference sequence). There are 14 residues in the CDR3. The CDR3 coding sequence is TGTGCCAGTAGTGCCTCCGGGACAGGTGGCGGCTACACCTTC. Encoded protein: CASSASGTGGGYTF.

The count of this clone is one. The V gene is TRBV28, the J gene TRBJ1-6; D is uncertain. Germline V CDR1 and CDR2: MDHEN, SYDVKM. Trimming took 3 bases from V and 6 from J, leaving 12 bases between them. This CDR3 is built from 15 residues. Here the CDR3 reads CASSFEASGNSPLHF. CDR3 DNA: TGTGCCAGCAGTTTTGAGGCGTCGGGTAATTCACCCCTCCACTTT.

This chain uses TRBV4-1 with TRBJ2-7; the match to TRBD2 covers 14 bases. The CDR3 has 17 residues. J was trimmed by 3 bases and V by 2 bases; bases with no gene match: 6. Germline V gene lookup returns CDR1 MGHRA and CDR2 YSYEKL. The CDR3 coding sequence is TGCGCCAGCAGCCAACAATCCGGGACTAGCGGGGGCTACGAGCAGTACTTC. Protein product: CASSQQSGTSGGYEQYF.

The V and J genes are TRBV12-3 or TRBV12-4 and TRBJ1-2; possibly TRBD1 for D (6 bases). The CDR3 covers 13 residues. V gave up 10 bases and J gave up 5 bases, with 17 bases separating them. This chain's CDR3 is CATLNRAKYGYTF. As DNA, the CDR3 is TGTGCCACCTTAAACAGGGCGAAATATGGCTACACCTTC.

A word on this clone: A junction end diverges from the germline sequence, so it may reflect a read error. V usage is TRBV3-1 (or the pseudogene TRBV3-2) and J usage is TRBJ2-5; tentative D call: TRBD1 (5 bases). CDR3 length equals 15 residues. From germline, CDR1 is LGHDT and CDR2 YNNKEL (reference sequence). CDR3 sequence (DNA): TGTACCAGCAGCCAAGGCTATGGGCAGGGTAGGGCCCAGTACTTC. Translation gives CTSSQGYGQGRAQYF.

CDR3 sequence reads: CASSFLAGDANTGELFF. The CDR3, as DNA: TGTGCCAGCAGCTTCCTAGCGGGGGACGCGAACACCGGGGAGCTGTTTTTT. This sequence joins TRBV11-3 and TRBJ2-2, with 10 bases fitting TRBD2. V was clipped by 3 bases and J by 0 bases; unmatched bases: 4. The CDR3 has 17 amino acids. Looked up from germline, CDR1 is SGHNT and CDR2 is YENEEA.

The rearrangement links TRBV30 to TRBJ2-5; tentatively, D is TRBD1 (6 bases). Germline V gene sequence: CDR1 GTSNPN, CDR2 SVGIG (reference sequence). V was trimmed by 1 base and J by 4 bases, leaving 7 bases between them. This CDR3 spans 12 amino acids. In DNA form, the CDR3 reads TGTGCCTGGAGTGAACAGGGAGAGACCCAGTACTTC. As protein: CAWSEQGETQYF.

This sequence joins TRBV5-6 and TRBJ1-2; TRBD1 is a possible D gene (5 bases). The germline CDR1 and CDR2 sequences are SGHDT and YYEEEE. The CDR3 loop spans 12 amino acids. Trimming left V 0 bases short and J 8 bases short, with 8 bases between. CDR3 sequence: CASSLATGGYTF. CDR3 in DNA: TGTGCCAGCAGCTTGGCAACAGGCGGCTACACCTTC.

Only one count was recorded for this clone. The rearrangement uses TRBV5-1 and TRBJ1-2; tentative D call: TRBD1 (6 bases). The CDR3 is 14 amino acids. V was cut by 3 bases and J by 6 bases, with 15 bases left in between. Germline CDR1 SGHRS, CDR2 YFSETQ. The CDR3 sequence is CASSSRPGDHGYTF. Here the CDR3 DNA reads TGCGCCAGCAGCTCGCGGCCAGGGGATCATGGCTACACCTTC. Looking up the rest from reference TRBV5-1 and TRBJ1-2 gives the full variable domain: KAGVTQTPRYLIKTRGQQVTLSCSPISGHRSVSWYQQTPGQGLQFLFEYFSETQRNKGNFPGRFSGRQFSNSRSEMNVSTLELGDSALYLCASSSRPGDHGYTFGSGTRLTVV.

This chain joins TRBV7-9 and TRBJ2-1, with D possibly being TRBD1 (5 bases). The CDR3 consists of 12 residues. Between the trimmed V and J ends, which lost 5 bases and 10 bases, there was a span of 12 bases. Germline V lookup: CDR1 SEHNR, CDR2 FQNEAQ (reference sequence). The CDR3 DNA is TGTGCCAGCAGCGAGACAGTTCTAGAGCAGTTCTTC. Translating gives CASSETVLEQFF.

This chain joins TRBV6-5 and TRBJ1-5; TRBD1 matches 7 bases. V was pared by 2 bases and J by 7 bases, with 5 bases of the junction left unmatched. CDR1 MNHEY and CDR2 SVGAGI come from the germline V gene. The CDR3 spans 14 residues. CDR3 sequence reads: CASSYAQGGQPQHF. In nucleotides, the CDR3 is TGTGCCAGCAGTTACGCCCAGGGGGGACAGCCCCAGCATTTT.

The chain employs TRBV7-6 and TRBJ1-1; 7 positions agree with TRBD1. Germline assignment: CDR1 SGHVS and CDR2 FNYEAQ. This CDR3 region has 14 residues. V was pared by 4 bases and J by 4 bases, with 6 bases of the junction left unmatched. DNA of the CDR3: TGTGCCAGCAGCTCTCCGACAGGGATCACTGAAGCTTTCTTT. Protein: CASSSPTGITEAFF. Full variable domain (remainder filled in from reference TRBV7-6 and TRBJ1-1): GAGVSQSPRYKVTKRGQDVALRCDPISGHVSLYWYRQALGQGPEFLTYFNYEAQQDKSGLPNDRFSAERPEGSISTLTIQRTEQRDSAMYRCASSSPTGITEAFFGQGTRLTVV.

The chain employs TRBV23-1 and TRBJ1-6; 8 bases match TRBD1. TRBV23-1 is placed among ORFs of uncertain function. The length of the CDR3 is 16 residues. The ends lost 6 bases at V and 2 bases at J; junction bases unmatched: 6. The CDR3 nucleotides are TGCGCCAGCAGCCTCAGGGACAGGCCCTATAATTCACCCCTCCACTTT. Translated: CASSLRDRPYNSPLHF.

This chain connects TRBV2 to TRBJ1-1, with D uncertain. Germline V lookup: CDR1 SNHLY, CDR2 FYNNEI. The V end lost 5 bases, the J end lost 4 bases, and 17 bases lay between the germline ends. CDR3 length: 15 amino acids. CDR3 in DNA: TGTGCCAGCAGTCAGGAACTTCCGCGGGGCACTGAAGCTTTCTTT. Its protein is CASSQELPRGTEAFF.

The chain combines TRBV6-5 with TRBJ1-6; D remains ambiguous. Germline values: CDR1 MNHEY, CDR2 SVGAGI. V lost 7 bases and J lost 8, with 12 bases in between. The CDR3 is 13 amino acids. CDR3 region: CASTKTGYSPLHF. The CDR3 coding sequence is TGTGCCAGCACCAAGACGGGATATTCACCCCTCCACTTT.

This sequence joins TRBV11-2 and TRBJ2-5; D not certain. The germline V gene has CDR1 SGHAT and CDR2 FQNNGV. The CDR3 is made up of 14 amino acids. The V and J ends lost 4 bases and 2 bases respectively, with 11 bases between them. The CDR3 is CASSYNEIQETQYF. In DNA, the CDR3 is TGTGCCAGCAGCTACAACGAAATTCAAGAGACCCAGTACTTC.

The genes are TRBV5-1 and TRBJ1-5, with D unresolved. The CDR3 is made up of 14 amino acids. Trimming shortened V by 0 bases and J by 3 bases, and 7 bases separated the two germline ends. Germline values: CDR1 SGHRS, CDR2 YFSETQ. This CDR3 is CASSLGGNNQPQHF. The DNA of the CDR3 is TGCGCCAGCAGCTTGGGCGGTAACAATCAGCCCCAGCATTTT.

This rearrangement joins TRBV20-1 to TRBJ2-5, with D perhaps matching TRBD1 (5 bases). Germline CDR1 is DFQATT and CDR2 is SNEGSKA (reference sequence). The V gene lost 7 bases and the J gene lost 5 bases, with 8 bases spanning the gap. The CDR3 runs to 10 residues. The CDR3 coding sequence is TGCAGTGTATCAGGGGAGACCCAGTACTTC. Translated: CSVSGETQYF.

The CDR3 DNA follows: TGTGCCAGCAGCCGCCCGGGGGACGCTGAAGCTTTCTTT. Its protein is CASSRPGDAEAFF. The genes are TRBV7-8 and TRBJ1-1; the D gene is possibly TRBD1 (5 bases). Germline CDR1 reads SGHVS; CDR2 reads FQNEAQ. The CDR3 is made up of 13 amino acids. Trimming left V 5 bases short and J 6 bases short, with 13 bases between. The complete variable domain, with remaining parts taken from reference TRBV7-8 and TRBJ1-1, reads GAGVSQSPRYKVAKRGQDVALRCDPISGHVSLFWYQQALGQGPEFLTYFQNEAQLDKSGLPSDRFFAERPEGSVSTLKIQRTQQEDSAVYLCASSRPGDAEAFFGQGTRLTVV.

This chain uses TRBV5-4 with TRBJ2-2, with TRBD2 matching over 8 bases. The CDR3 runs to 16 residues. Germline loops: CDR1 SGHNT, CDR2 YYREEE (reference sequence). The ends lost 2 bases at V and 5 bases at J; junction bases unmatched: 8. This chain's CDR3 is CASSFGGARKTGELFF. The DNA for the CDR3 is TGTGCCAGCAGCTTCGGGGGGGCGCGTAAAACCGGGGAGCTGTTTTTT.

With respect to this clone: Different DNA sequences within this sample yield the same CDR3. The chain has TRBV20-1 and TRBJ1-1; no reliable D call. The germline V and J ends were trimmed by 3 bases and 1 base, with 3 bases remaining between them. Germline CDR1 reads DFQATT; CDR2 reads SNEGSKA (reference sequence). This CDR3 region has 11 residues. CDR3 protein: CSASRNTEAFF. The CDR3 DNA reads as TGCAGTGCTAGCAGGAACACTGAAGCTTTCTTT.

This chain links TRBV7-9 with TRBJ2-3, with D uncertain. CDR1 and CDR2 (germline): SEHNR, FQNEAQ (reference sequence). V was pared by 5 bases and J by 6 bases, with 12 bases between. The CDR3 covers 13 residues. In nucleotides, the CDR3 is TGTGCCAGCAGCCTGTCTAGTTCCGATACGCAGTATTTT. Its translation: CASSLSSSDTQYF. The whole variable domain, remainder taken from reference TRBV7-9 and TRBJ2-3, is DTGVSQNPRHKITKRGQNVTFRCDPISEHNRLYWYRQTLGQGPEFLTYFQNEAQLEKSRLLSDRFSAERPKGSFSTLEIQRTEQGDSAMYLCASSLSSSDTQYFGPGTRLTVL.

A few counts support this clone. In DNA, the CDR3 is TGTGCCAGCAGCCAACCCGGGAAGTGGGGAGCTTTCTTT. It codes for CASSQPGKWGAFF. The V and J genes are TRBV7-9 and TRBJ1-1; D uncertain. Germline CDR1 is SEHNR and CDR2 is FQNEAQ (reference sequence). The CDR3 extends over 13 amino acids. The germline V and J ends were trimmed by 5 bases and 10 bases, with 17 bases remaining between them.

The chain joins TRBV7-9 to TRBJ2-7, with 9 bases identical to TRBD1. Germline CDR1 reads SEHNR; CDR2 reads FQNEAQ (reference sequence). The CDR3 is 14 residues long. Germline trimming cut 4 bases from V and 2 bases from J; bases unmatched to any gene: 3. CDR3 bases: TGTGCCAGCAGCTCACAGGGGGCCACCTACGAGCAGTACTTC. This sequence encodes CASSSQGATYEQYF.

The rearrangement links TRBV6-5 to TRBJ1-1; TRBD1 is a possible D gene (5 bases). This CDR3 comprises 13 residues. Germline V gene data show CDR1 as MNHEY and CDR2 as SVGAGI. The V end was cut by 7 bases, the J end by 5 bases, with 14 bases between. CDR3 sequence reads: CASNTRVATEAFF. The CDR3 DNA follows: TGTGCCAGCAATACCAGGGTGGCTACTGAAGCTTTCTTT.

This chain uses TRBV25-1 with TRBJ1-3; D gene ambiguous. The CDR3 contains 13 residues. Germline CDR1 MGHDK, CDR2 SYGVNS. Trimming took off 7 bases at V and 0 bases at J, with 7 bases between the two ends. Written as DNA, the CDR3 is TGTGCCAGCATATCGGGCTCTGGAAACACCATATATTTT. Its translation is CASISGSGNTIYF.

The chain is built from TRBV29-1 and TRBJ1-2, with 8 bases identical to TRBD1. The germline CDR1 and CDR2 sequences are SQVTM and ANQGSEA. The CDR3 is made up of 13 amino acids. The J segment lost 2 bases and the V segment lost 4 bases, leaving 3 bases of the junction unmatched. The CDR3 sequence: CSVGQGRNYGYTF. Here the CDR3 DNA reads TGCAGCGTTGGACAGGGGAGAAACTATGGCTACACCTTC.